This passage covers 3 T cell receptor beta chains from one sample sequenced in a study of blood T cells in healthy people across ages. For the second PCR, which ran for about 7 to 11 cycles, a sample-barcoded 5' primer and a J-beta primer mix were used. Via MiXCR, TCRdb re-called the 5' RACE reads, giving one row per CDR3 protein. The sample shows hundreds of thousands of distinct CDR3 sequences, about 20% of them seen only once. The source material was blood. Every receptor here comes from a man between 65 and 85 years old in good health.

The rearrangement links TRBV6-5 to TRBJ2-2, with TRBD2 identical over 10 bases. Germline CDR1 and CDR2: MNHEY and SVGAGI. V was clipped by 6 bases and J by 6 bases; unmatched bases: 4. This CDR3 comprises 14 residues. The CDR3 DNA follows: TGTGCCAGCAGGGCTAGCGGGAGACCCGGGGAGCTGTTTTTT. Its protein is CASRASGRPGELFF.

This clonotype turned up a few times. The chain links TRBV6-6 to TRBJ1-3; D gene ambiguous. The CDR3 has 15 residues. CDR1 MNHNY and CDR2 SVGAGI come from the germline V gene (reference sequence). Trimming left V 0 bases short and J 4 bases short, with 10 bases between. The CDR3: CASSYSGVLGNTIYF. CDR3 nucleotide sequence: TGTGCCAGCAGTTACTCAGGCGTTTTGGGAAACACCATATATTTT.

This clonotype was seen repeatedly, ten times or more. The V and J genes are TRBV6-2 or TRBV6-3 and TRBJ2-1; 10 bases map to TRBD1. Germline trimming cut 6 bases from V and 2 bases from J; bases unmatched to any gene: 1. CDR3 length: 14 amino acids. Germline lookup yields CDR1 MNHEY and CDR2 SVGEGT. The CDR3 loop reads CASRTGGPYNEQFF. For the CDR3, the DNA is TGTGCCAGCAGGACAGGGGGCCCCTACAATGAGCAGTTCTTC.